Sequencing of this TCR beta chain was carried out in a study of blood T cell repertoires in COVID-19. For the study at large: Acute-phase and convalescent COVID-19 samples originated in the United States, Italy and Spain. T cells, B-cell-depleted T cells, or PBMCs supplied cDNA or gDNA.

In the original analysis: Amplification of reference gene primers was used by the study to estimate nucleated cell counts. Sequencing was performed with immunoSEQ multiplex PCR; in TCRdb, only in-frame clones are kept and a portion is missing. That table is the source of V, J and clone size, and D and trimming were worked out from the DNA. The table records tens of thousands of clones, about 84% of them present only once. V was cut by 5 bases and J by 2 bases, with 10 bases left in between. In germline, CDR1 is SGHDT, CDR2 YYEEEE. The CDR3 spans 13 residues. The chain has TRBV5-6 and TRBJ2-5; the D gene is possibly TRBD1 (6 bases). The source is a human donor in a cohort sampled during active COVID-19. Sequences were obtained from peripheral blood. This CDR3 is CASSLGQQETQYF. CDR3 sequence (DNA): TGTGCCAGCAGTCTCGGACAGCAAGAGACCCAGTACTTC.